This passage covers 15 T cell receptor beta chains from one sample sequenced in a study of response to subunit inactivated influenza vaccine. TCRdb reprocessed the RT-PCR reads via MiXCR and lists one record per CDR3 protein. Of 800,000 to 1,000,000 distinct CDR3 sequences in the sample, around 20% were seen once. The specimen comprised PBMCs from blood, sampled 5 days after vaccination. Receptor source: a man aged 45-65 years who received an inactivated influenza vaccine.

This clonotype was observed a handful of times. This chain links TRBV6-5 with TRBJ2-5; 10 nucleotides align to TRBD2. The V gene's germline CDR1 is MNHEY and CDR2 SVGAGI. The J segment lost 1 base and the V segment lost 0 bases, leaving 8 bases of the junction unmatched. The CDR3 is 18 amino acids. CDR3 nucleotide sequence: TGTGCCAGCAGTTACTCGAGCGGGGGGGTCGGAGGCCAAGAGACCCAGTACTTC. The encoded protein is CASSYSSGGVGGQETQYF.

In its sample, this clonotype was seen a few times. This sequence joins TRBV29-1 and TRBJ1-1; D ambiguous. The CDR3 has 11 amino acids. CDR1 and CDR2 (germline): SQVTM, ANQGSEA. With 7 bases removed from V and 4 bases from J, the gap between germline ends came to 10 bases. CDR3 in amino acids: CSAGLSTEAFF. CDR3 nucleotide sequence: TGCAGCGCCGGATTGAGCACTGAAGCTTTCTTT. The full variable domain, in which reference TRBV29-1 and TRBJ1-1 provide the parts outside the CDR3, is SAVISQKPSRDICQRGTSLTIQCQVDSQVTMMFWYRQQPGQSLTLIATANQGSEATYESGFVIDKFPISRPNLTFSTLTVSNMSPEDSSIYLCSAGLSTEAFFGQGTRLTVV.

The table lists this clonotype with a few counts. The J gene is TRBJ2-7, the V gene TRBV5-6, with 7 nucleotides matching TRBD1. The germline V gene encodes CDR1 SGHDT and CDR2 YYEEEE. V trimming: 4 bases; J trimming: 4 bases; junction bases outside the gene matches: 5. The CDR3 totals 13 residues. As DNA, the CDR3 is TGTGCCAGCAGCGACAGGGATCGGTACGAGCAGTACTTC. Its protein product is CASSDRDRYEQYF.

J is TRBJ2-5 and V is TRBV7-8; 7 positions agree with TRBD1. V was clipped by 5 bases and J by 1 base; unmatched bases: 4. CDR1 is SGHVS, CDR2 FQNEAQ, per germline. The CDR3 contains 14 residues. CDR3 sequence reads: CASSQRTGQETQYF. CDR3 bases: TGTGCCAGCAGCCAGAGGACAGGCCAAGAGACCCAGTACTTC.

The chain joins TRBV7-2 to TRBJ2-3; D remains unclear. This CDR3 contains 15 residues. Germline CDR1 reads SGHTA; CDR2 reads FQGNSA. V shed 0 bases and J shed 0 bases, with 7 bases lying between them. As DNA, the CDR3 is TGTGCCAGCAGCTTAGCGGTGGAGAGCACAGATACGCAGTATTTT. It yields the protein CASSLAVESTDTQYF.

The chain joins TRBV4-2 to TRBJ2-7; D ambiguous. Trimming took off 2 bases at V and 0 bases at J, with 11 bases between the two ends. The CDR3 consists of 15 residues. Germline V gene sequence: CDR1 LGHNA, CDR2 YNFKEQ. CDR3 region: CASSQTVSVSYEQYF. In nucleotides, the CDR3 is TGTGCCAGCAGCCAAACCGTCAGCGTCTCCTACGAGCAGTACTTC.

The chain recombines TRBV7-9 with TRBJ2-1, with D perhaps TRBD2 (6 bases). V lost 5 bases and J lost 3, with 14 bases in between. There are 15 residues in the CDR3. The germline CDR1 and CDR2 sequences are SEHNR and FQNEAQ (reference sequence). CDR3 residues: CASSAASEFYNEQFF. CDR3 nucleotides: TGTGCCAGCAGCGCCGCTAGCGAGTTCTACAATGAGCAGTTCTTC. Complete variable domain (other parts from reference TRBV7-9 and TRBJ2-1): DTGVSQNPRHKITKRGQNVTFRCDPISEHNRLYWYRQTLGQGPEFLTYFQNEAQLEKSRLLSDRFSAERPKGSFSTLEIQRTEQGDSAMYLCASSAASEFYNEQFFGPGTRLTVL.

The chain combines TRBV20-1 with TRBJ2-2; D tentatively reads TRBD1 or TRBD2 (5 bases each). The CDR3 is 13 residues long. Deletions cut 6 bases from V and 3 bases from J, with 11 bases between. Looked up from germline, CDR1 is DFQATT and CDR2 is SNEGSKA (reference sequence). The CDR3 sequence: CSATRGYTGELFF. The CDR3 DNA reads as TGCAGTGCCACTCGGGGCTACACCGGGGAGCTGTTTTTT.

This clonotype was seen a handful of times. This chain connects TRBV20-1 to TRBJ2-1, with D unresolved. The CDR3 covers 10 residues. V shed 5 bases and J shed 8 bases, with 7 bases lying between them. Germline CDR1 and CDR2: DFQATT and SNEGSKA (reference sequence). The CDR3 loop is CSAGFHEQFF. CDR3 DNA sequence: TGCAGTGCTGGATTCCATGAGCAGTTCTTC.

This clonotype was observed a few times. The CDR3 bases are TGTGCCAGCAGTATTCGACAGGAGACCTATGGCTACACCTTC. Its protein is CASSIRQETYGYTF. The chain uses TRBV2 and TRBJ1-2; possibly TRBD1 for D (6 bases). The germline V and J ends were trimmed by 5 bases and 4 bases, with 14 bases remaining between them. The germline gives CDR1 SNHLY, CDR2 FYNNEI. This CDR3 contains 14 residues.

The chain joins TRBV14 to TRBJ2-1, with 9 bases matching TRBD1. The V segment lost 2 bases and the J segment 10 bases; nucleotides outside the gene matches: 12. This CDR3 is 16 amino acids long. Germline V gives CDR1 SGHDN, CDR2 FVKESK. DNA for the CDR3: TGTGCCAGCAGCCAAACTCCCCGGGACAGGGTCAACGAGCAGTTCTTC. Residues: CASSQTPRDRVNEQFF.

This clonotype was seen a handful of times. The chain combines TRBV5-1 with TRBJ2-1; tentative D call: TRBD2 (7 bases). V gave up 7 bases and J gave up 1 base, with 15 bases separating them. The CDR3 is 15 residues long. Germline values: CDR1 SGHRS, CDR2 YFSETQ. The CDR3 region is CASGTGGPSYNEQFF. The CDR3 nucleotides read TGCGCCAGCGGGACGGGGGGCCCATCCTACAATGAGCAGTTCTTC.

The chain employs TRBV28 and TRBJ2-2; 10 nucleotides match TRBD1. The CDR3 is 17 residues long. Germline CDR1 and CDR2: MDHEN and SYDVKM. V was clipped by 7 bases and J by 4 bases; unmatched bases: 12. CDR3 amino acids: CASKYVGTGVGTGELFF. The CDR3 nucleotides are TGTGCCAGCAAATATGTCGGGACAGGGGTTGGCACCGGGGAGCTGTTTTTT.

The gene calls are TRBV30 and TRBJ2-2; 8 nucleotides line up with TRBD1. With 3 bases clipped from V and 0 bases from J, the junction kept 3 bases outside the gene matches. The CDR3 totals 15 residues. Germline V gene lookup returns CDR1 GTSNPN and CDR2 SVGIG (reference sequence). The CDR3 DNA reads as TGTGCCTGGAGGAGGGACAGGTCGAACACCGGGGAGCTGTTTTTT. This sequence encodes CAWRRDRSNTGELFF.

This chain uses TRBV6-1 with TRBJ1-6; unclear D gene. Germline V gene sequence: CDR1 MNHNS, CDR2 SASEGT. The CDR3 totals 13 residues. Trimming left V 6 bases short and J 15 bases short, with 18 bases between. The CDR3 is CASSPGPLALLHF. The CDR3 DNA reads as TGTGCCAGCAGCCCCGGGCCCCTCGCACTCCTCCACTTT.